The present T cell receptor beta chain was sequenced within a study of cytotoxic CD8 clonotypes in ibrutinib-treated CLL. Across the whole study: The group held roughly ten relapsed/refractory and 15 treatment-naive patients, with fewer than 18 IGHV unmutated.

With sequencing, the targeted depth ranged from 1 in 200,000 to 1 in 1 million T cells. Using immunoSEQ multiplex PCR, the repertoire was profiled, and TCRdb retains in-frame clones only, with some absent. The data contain hundreds of thousands of clones, 70% to 80% of them singletons. This clone was seen once. V lost 6 bases to trimming and J lost 9 bases; unmatched junction nucleotides: 14. Looked up from germline, CDR1 is MNHEY and CDR2 is SMNVEV (reference sequence). The CDR3 loop spans 15 amino acids. This specimen consisted of PBMCs, obtained before ibrutinib treatment. The source of this sequence is a human donor with chronic lymphocytic leukemia. The chain combines TRBV27 with TRBJ1-1; 9 nucleotides match TRBD1. CDR3 protein: CASSFSRTGENQAFF. CDR3 sequence (DNA): TGTGCCAGCAGCTTTTCCCGGACAGGGGAGAATCAAGCTTTCTTT.